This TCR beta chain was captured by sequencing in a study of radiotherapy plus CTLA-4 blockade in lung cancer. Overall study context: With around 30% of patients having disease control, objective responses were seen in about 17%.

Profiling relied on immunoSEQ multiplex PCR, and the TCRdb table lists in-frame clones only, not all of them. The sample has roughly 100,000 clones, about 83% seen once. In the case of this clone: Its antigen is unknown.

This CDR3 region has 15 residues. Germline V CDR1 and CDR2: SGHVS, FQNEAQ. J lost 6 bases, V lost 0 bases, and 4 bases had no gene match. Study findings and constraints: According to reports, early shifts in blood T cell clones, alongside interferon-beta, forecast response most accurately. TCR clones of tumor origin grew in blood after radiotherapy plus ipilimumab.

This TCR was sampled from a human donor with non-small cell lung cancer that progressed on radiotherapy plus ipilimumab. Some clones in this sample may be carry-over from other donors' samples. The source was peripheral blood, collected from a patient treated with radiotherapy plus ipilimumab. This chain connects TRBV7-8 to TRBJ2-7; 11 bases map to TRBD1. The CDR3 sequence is CASSLADRGPREQYF. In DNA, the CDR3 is TGTGCCAGCAGCTTAGCGGACAGGGGGCCCCGCGAGCAGTACTTC.